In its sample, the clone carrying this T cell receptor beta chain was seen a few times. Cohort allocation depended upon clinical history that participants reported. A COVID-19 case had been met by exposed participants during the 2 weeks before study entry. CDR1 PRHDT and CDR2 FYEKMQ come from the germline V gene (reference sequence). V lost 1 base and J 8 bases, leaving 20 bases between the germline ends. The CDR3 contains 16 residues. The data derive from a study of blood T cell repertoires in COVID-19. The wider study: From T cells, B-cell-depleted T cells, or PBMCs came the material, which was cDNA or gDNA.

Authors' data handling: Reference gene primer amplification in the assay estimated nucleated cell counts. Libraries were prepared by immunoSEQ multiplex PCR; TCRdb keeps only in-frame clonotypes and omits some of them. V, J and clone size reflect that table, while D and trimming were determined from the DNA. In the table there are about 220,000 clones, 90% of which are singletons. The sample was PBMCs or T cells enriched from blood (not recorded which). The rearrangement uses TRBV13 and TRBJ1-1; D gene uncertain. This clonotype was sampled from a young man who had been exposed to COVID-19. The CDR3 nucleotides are TGTGCCAGCAGCTTAGTCCGTTTGCGGGATAACTGGGAAGCTTTCTTT. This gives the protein CASSLVRLRDNWEAFF.